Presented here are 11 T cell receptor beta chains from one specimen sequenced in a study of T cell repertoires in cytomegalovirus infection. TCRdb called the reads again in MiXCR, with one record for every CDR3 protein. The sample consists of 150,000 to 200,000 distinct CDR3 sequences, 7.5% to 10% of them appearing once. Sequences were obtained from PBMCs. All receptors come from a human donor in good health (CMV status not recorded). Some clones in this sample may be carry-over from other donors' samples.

Here the CDR3 reads CASSYPYPDRVFYGYTF. The DNA for the CDR3 is TGTGCCAGCAGTTACCCTTACCCGGACAGGGTCTTCTATGGCTACACCTTC. The chain combines TRBV6-2 or TRBV6-3 with TRBJ1-2; 8 nucleotides line up with TRBD1. This CDR3 region has 17 residues. Germline CDR1 reads MNHEY; CDR2 reads SVGEGT. The V segment lost 2 bases and the J segment 4 bases; nucleotides outside the gene matches: 12.

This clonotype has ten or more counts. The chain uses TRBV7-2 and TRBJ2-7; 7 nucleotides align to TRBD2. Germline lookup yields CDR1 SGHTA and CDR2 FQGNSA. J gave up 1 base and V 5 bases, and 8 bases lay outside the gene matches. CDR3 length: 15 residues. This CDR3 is CASSASGTNSYEQYF. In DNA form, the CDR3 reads TGTGCCAGCAGCGCGTCCGGGACTAATTCCTACGAGCAGTACTTC.

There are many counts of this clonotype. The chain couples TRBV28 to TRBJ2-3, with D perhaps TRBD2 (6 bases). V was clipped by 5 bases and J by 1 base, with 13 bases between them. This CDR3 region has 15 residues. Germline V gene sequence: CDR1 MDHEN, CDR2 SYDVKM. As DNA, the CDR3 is TGTGCCAGCAGTCTGACTAGTCGGGGCACAGATACGCAGTATTTT. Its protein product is CASSLTSRGTDTQYF.

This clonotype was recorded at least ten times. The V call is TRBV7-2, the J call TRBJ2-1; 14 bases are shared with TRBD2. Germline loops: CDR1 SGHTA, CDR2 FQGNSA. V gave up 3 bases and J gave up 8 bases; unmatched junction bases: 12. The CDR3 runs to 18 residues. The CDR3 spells CASSFPRGGLAGGYEQFF. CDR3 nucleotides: TGTGCCAGCAGCTTCCCCCGAGGAGGACTAGCGGGAGGTTATGAGCAGTTCTTC. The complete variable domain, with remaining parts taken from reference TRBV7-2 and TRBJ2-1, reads GAGVSQSPSNKVTEKGKDVELRCDPISGHTALYWYRQSLGQGLEFLIYFQGNSAPDKSGLPSDRFSAERTGGSVSTLTIQRTQQEDSAVYLCASSFPRGGLAGGYEQFFGPGTRLTVL.

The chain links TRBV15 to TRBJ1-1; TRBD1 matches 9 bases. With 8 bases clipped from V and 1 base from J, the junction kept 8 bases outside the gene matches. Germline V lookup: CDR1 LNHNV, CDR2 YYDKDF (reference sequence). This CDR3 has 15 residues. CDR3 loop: CATGTGKEANTEAFF. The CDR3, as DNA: TGTGCCACCGGGACAGGGAAGGAGGCGAACACTGAAGCTTTCTTT.

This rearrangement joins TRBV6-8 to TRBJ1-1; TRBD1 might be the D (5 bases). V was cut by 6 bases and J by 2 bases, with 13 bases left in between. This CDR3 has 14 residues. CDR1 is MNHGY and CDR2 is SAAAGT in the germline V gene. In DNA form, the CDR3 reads TGTGCCAGCAGCTCCCCAGGGCTTAACACTGAAGCTTTCTTT. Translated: CASSSPGLNTEAFF.

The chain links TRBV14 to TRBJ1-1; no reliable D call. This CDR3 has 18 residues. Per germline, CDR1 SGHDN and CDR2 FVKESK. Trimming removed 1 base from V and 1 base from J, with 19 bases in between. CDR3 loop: CASSQGEVWNRQNTEAFF. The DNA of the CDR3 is TGTGCCAGCAGCCAAGGGGAGGTCTGGAATAGACAGAACACTGAAGCTTTCTTT.

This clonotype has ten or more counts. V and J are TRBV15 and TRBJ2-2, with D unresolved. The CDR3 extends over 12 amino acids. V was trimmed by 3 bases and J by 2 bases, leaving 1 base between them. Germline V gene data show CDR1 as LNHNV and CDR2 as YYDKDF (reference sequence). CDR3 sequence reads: CATSSNTGELFF. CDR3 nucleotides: TGTGCCACCAGCAGTAACACCGGGGAGCTGTTTTTT.

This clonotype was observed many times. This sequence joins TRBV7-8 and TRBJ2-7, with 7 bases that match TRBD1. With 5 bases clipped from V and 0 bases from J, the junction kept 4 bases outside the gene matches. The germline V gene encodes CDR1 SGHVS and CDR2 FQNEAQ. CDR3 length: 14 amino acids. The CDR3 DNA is TGTGCCAGCAGCGGGACAGCCTTCTCCTACGAGCAGTACTTC. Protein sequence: CASSGTAFSYEQYF.

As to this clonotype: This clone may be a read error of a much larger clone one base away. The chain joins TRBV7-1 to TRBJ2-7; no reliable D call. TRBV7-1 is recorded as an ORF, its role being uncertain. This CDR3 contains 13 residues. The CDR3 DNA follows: TGTGCCAGCAGCCACGAAATAACAGAAGAGCAGTGCTTC. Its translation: CASSHEITEEQCF.

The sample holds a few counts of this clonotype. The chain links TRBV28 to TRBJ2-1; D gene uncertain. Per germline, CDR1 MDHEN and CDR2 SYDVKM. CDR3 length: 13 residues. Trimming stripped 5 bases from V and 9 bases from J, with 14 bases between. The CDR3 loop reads CASSNTFVLEQFF. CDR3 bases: TGTGCCAGCAGTAATACTTTTGTTCTTGAGCAGTTCTTC.